This T cell receptor (beta chain) was observed in a study of blood T cell repertoires in COVID-19. Study context: Sample material is recorded as cDNA or gDNA derived from T cells, B-cell-depleted T cells, or PBMCs.

Clones were read by immunoSEQ multiplex PCR, and TCRdb kept only the in-frame ones, dropping some. This sample has roughly 26,000 clones; 80% to 95% occur once, and the top ten carry just over 2%. The CDR3 length is 15 residues. V was trimmed by 7 bases and J by 5 bases, leaving 16 bases between them. Germline CDR1 SGHRS, CDR2 YFSETQ. The V gene is TRBV5-1, the J gene TRBJ1-6; weak D call: TRBD1 (6 bases). This TCR was recovered from a human donor in a cohort sampled during active COVID-19. Sequencing input: peripheral blood. CDR3 nucleotides: TGCGCCAGCGCAACAGGGACCCCAAATAATTCACCCCTCCACTTT. It translates to CASATGTPNNSPLHF.